This T cell receptor beta chain stems from a study of cytomegalovirus exposure and HLA in healthy donors. About the research overall: The approximately 120 validation repertoires were produced on the same platform as the 550 to 700 repertoires of the first cohort. This was reported in a later analysis. Study results and limitations: There were a few CMV-associated chains whose specificity for CMV antigens was confirmed in vitro. Among TCR beta chains, those listed as cytomegalovirus-associated numbered over 150. Using the classifier, cytomegalovirus status was reportedly diagnosed with high specificity and sensitivity.

TCRdb keeps only in-frame clones here, not all; method: immunoSEQ multiplex PCR. The data show about 160,000 clones, around 92% seen once. V was clipped by 0 bases and J by 2 bases, with 9 bases between them. The CDR3 is made up of 14 amino acids. Germline V gives CDR1 SGHRS, CDR2 YFSETQ. As to this clone: Its specificity is not known.

The gene calls are TRBV5-1 and TRBJ2-7; tentative D call: TRBD2 (6 bases). The sequence was collected from a woman younger than 35 in good health and CMV-seropositive. The sample consisted of PBMCs. CDR3 nucleotide sequence: TGCGCCAGCAGCTTGGAAGGGACTGCCTACGAGCAGTACTTC. It codes for CASSLEGTAYEQYF.